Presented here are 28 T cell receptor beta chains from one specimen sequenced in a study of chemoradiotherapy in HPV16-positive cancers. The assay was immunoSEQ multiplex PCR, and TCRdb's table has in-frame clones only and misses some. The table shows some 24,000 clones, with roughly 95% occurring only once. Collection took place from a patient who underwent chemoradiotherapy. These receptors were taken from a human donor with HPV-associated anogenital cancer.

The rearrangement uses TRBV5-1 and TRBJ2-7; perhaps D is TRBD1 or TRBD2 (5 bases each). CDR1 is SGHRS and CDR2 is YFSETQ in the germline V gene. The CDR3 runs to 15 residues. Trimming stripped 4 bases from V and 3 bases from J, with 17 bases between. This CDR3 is CASSLSPGPNYEQYF. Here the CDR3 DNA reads TGCGCCAGCAGCCTTAGTCCGGGACCGAACTACGAGCAGTACTTC.

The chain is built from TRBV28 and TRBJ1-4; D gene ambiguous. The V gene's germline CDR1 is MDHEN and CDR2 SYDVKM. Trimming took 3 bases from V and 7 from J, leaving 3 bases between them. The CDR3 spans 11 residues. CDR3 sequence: CASSLPEKLFF. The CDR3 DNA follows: TGTGCCAGCAGTTTGCCTGAAAAACTGTTTTTT.

The DNA of the CDR3 is TGTGCCAGCAGTGAAGAGGGGACAGGGGTGAACGTCCTGACTTTC. It is translated as CASSEEGTGVNVLTF. This chain uses TRBV6-1 with TRBJ2-6, with TRBD1 matching 10 bases. The CDR3 consists of 15 residues. Germline values: CDR1 MNHNS, CDR2 SASEGT. V dropped 1 base and J dropped 10; count of bases not matched to a gene: 4.

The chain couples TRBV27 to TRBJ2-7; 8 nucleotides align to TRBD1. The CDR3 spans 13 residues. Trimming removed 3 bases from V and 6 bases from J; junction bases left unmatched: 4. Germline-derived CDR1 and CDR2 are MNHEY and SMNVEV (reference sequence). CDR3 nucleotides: TGTGCCAGCAGTTTTCCAGGGGGCTTCGAGCAGTACTTC. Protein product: CASSFPGGFEQYF.

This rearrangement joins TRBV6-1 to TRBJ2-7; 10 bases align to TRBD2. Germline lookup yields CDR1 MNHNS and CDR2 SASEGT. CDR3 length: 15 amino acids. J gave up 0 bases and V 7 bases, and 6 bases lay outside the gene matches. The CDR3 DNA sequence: TGTGCCAGCATTCGGTCTAGCGGGAGCTCCTACGAGCAGTACTTC. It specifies CASIRSSGSSYEQYF.

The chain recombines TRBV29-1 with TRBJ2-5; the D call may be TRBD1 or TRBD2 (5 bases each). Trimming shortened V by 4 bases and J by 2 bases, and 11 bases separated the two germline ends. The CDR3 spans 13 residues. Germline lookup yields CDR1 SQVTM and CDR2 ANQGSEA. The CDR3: CSVGDQLQETQYF. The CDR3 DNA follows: TGCAGCGTTGGGGACCAGCTTCAAGAGACCCAGTACTTC.

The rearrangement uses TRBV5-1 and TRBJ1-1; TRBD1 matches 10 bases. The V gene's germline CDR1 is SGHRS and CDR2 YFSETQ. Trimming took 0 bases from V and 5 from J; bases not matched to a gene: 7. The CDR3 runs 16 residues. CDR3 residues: CASSLGFRQGATEAFF. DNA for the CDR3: TGCGCCAGCAGCTTGGGCTTCAGACAGGGGGCGACTGAAGCTTTCTTT.

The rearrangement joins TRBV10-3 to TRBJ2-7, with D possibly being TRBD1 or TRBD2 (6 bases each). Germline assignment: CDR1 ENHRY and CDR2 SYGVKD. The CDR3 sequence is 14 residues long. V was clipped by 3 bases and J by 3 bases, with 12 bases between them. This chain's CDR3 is CAISDGRGGYEQYF. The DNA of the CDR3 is TGTGCCATCAGTGATGGCAGGGGAGGCTACGAGCAGTACTTC.

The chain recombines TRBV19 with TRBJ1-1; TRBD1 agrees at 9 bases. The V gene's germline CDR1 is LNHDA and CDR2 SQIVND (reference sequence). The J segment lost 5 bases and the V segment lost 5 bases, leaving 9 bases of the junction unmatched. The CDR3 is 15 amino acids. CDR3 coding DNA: TGTGCCAGTAGTGTACCGGGACAGGGTCATACTGAAGCTTTCTTT. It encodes CASSVPGQGHTEAFF. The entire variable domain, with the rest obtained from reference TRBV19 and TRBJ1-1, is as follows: DGGITQSPKYLFRKEGQNVTLSCEQNLNHDAMYWYRQDPGQGLRLIYYSQIVNDFQKGDIAEGYSVSREKKESFPLTVTSAQKNPTAFYLCASSVPGQGHTEAFFGQGTRLTVV.

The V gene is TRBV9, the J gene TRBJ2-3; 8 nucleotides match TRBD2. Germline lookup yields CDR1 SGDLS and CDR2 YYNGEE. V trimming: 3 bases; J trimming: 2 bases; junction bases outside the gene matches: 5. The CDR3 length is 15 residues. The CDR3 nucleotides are TGTGCCAGCAGCGGTGGGACTAGTCTCACAGATACGCAGTATTTT. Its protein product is CASSGGTSLTDTQYF.

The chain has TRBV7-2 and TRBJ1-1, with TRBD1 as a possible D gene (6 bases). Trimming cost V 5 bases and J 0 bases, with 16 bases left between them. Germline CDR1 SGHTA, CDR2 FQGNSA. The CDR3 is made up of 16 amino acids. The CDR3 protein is CASSPTRGGMNTEAFF. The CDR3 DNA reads TGTGCCAGCAGCCCAACGAGGGGGGGAATGAACACTGAAGCTTTCTTT.

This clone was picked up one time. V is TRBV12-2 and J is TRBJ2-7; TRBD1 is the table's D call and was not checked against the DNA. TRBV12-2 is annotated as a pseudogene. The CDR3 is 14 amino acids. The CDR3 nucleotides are TGTGCAAGTCGCTTCATGAGGGGGCCCATTGGCAAGTACTTC. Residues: CASRFMRGPIGKYF.

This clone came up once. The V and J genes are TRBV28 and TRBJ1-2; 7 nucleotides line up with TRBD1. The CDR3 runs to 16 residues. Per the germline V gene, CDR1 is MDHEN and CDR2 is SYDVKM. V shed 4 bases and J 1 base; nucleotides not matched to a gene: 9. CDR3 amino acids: CASSSVSGTDNYGYTF. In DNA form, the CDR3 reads TGTGCCAGCAGTTCCGTTTCGGGGACAGATAACTATGGCTACACCTTC.

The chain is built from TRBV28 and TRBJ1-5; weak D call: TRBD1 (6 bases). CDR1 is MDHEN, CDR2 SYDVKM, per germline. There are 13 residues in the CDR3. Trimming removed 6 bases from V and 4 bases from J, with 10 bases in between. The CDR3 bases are TGTGCCAGCAGAACACAGGGAAATCAGCCCCAGCATTTT. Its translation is CASRTQGNQPQHF.

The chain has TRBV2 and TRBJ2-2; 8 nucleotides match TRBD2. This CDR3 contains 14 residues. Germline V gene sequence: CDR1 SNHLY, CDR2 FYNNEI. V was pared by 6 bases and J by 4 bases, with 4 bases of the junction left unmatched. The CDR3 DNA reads TGTGCCAGCAGGGGTCTAGCGGGCACCGGGGAGCTGTTTTTT. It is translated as CASRGLAGTGELFF.

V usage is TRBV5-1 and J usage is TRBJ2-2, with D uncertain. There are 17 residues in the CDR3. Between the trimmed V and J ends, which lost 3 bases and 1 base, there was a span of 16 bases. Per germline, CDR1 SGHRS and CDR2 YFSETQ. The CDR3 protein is CASSWQPPAKNTGELFF. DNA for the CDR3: TGCGCCAGCAGCTGGCAACCCCCAGCCAAGAACACCGGGGAGCTGTTTTTT.

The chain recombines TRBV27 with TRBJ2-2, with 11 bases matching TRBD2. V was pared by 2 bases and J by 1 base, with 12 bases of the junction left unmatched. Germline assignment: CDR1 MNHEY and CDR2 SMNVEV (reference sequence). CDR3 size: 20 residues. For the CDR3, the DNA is TGTGCCAGCAGTTTAAAGTCAGTAGCGGGGGGGGATTGGAACACCGGGGAGCTGTTTTTT. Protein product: CASSLKSVAGGDWNTGELFF.

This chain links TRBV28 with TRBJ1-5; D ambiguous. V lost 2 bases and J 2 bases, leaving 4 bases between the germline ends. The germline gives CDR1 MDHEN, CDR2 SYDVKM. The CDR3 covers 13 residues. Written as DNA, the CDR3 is TGTGCCAGCAGTTTAGTGGGCAATCAGCCCCAGCATTTT. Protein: CASSLVGNQPQHF.

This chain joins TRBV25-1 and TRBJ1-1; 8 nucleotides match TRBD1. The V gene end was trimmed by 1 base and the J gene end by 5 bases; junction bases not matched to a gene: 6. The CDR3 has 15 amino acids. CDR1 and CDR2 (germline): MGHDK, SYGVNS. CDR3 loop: CASSEFGTGITEAFF. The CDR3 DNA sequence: TGTGCCAGCAGTGAATTCGGGACAGGAATTACTGAAGCTTTCTTT.

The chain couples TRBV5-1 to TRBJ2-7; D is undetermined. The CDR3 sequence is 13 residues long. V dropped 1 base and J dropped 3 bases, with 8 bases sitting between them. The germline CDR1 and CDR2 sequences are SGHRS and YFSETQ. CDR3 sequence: CASSLTDRYEQYF. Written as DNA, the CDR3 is TGCGCCAGCAGCTTGACAGATCGCTACGAGCAGTACTTC.

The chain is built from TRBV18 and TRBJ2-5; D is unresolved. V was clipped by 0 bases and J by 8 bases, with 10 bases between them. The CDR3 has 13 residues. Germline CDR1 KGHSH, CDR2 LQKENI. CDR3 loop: CASSPPGYRTQYF. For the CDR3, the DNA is TGTGCCAGCTCACCACCGGGGTACAGAACCCAGTACTTC.

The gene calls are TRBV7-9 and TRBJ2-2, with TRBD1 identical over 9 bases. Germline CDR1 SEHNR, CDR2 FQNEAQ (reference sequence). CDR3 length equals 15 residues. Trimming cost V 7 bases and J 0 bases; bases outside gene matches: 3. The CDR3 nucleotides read TGTGCCAGCAAACAGGGGGCCGCGAACACCGGGGAGCTGTTTTTT. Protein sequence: CASKQGAANTGELFF.

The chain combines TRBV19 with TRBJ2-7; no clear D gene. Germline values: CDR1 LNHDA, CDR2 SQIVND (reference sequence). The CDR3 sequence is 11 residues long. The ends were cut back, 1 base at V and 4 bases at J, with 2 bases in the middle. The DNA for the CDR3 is TGTGCCAGTAGTATAGGGTACGAGCAGTACTTC. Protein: CASSIGYEQYF.

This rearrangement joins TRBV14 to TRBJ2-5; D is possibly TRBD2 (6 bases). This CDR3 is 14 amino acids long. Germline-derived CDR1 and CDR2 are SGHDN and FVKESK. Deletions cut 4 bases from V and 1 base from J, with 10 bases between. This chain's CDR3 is CASSRGTFQETQYF. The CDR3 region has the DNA TGTGCCAGCAGCCGAGGGACTTTCCAAGAGACCCAGTACTTC.

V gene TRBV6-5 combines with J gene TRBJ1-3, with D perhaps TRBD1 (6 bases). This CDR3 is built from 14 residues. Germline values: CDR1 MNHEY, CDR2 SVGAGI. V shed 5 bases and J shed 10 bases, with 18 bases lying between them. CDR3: CASSRDTLGDTIYF. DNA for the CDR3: TGTGCCAGCAGTAGGGACACCCTCGGTGATACCATATATTTT.

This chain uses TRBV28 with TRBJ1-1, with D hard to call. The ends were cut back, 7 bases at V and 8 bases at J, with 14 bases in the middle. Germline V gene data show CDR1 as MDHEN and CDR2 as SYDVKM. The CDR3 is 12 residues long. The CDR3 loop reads CASTKPTGEAFF. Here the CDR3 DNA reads TGTGCCAGCACTAAACCGACGGGGGAAGCTTTCTTT. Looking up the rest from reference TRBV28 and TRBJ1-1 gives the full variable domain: DVKVTQSSRYLVKRTGEKVFLECVQDMDHENMFWYRQDPGLGLRLIYFSYDVKMKEKGDIPEGYSVSREKKERFSLILESASTNQTSMYLCASTKPTGEAFFGQGTRLTVV.

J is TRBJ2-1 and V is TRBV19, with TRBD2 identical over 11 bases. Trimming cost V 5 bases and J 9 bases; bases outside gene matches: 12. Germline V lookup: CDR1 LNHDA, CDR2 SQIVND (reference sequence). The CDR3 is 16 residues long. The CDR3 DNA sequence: TGTGCCAGTAGTCCTCCCACGGGACTAGCGGTGGGTGAGCAGTTCTTC. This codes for CASSPPTGLAVGEQFF.

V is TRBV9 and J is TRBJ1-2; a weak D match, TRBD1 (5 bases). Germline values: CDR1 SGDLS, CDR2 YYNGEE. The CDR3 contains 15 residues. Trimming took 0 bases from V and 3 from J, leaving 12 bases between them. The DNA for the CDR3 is TGTGCCAGCAGCGTAGCCATCCGGGGGGACTATGGCTACACCTTC. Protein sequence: CASSVAIRGDYGYTF.